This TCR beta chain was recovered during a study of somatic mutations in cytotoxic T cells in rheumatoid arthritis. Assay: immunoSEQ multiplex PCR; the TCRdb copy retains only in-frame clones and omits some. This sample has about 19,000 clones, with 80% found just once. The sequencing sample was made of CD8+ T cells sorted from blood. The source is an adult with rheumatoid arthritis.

The CDR3 region has the DNA TGTGCCACCGTACCTTACGAGCAGTACTTC. Translating it yields CATVPYEQYF. The gene calls are TRBV6-1 and TRBJ2-7; no firm D call. CDR3 length: 10 amino acids. V was trimmed by 10 bases and J by 4 bases, leaving 8 bases between them. Germline loops: CDR1 MNHNS, CDR2 SASEGT.